This T cell receptor (beta chain) was sequenced during a study of PD-1 blockade in mismatch repair-deficient tumors. Whole-study context: Enrolled about 2013-2016, patients had progressing, pretreated mismatch repair-deficient cancers of about a dozen types. Findings and limits, study-wide: Tumor-resident clones, often undetectable pretreatment in blood, expanded then contracted after pembrolizumab.

PCR or immunohistochemistry showed mismatch repair deficiency in every enrolled patient. TCRs were sequenced from a few patients responding to pembrolizumab. With regard to this clone: Its antigen is unknown.

V lost 6 bases and J lost 3, with 18 bases in between. The CDR3 covers 15 residues. Germline V gene sequence: CDR1 MNHEY, CDR2 SVGAGI. Some clones are missing from TCRdb's copy, which holds only in-frame ones; the method was immunoSEQ multiplex PCR. This table has about 120,000 clones, approximately 91% appearing once. The chain links TRBV6-5 to TRBJ2-7, with D hard to call. The clonotype was recovered from an adult with mismatch repair-deficient cancer. Material: peripheral blood, obtained about 17 months after starting pembrolizumab. CDR3 region: CASRYKASSNYEQYF. The CDR3 bases are TGTGCCAGCAGATACAAGGCCTCCTCAAACTACGAGCAGTACTTC.